This T cell receptor beta chain was identified in a study of shared clonotypes between healthy human individuals. Across the whole study: Each donor had three CD4 naive, three CD4 memory, two CD8 naive and one CD8 memory plate.

Genomic DNA from each subset was divided evenly over several immunoSEQ plates. Profiling relied on immunoSEQ multiplex PCR, and the TCRdb table lists in-frame clones only, not all of them. The repertoire includes about 610,000 clones, approximately 97% of them detected once, and 0.057% sits in the top ten. Sample: naive CD4+ T cells sorted from blood. Noted subset: CD45RA+ positively selected. The clonotype comes from a woman aged 30 to 39 in good health.

The CDR3 protein is CASSLNSARRSYEQYF. DNA for the CDR3: TGTGCCAGCAGCCTCAACAGTGCTCGCCGCTCCTACGAGCAGTACTTC. The chain carries TRBV11-2 and TRBJ2-7, with D uncertain. Germline V CDR1 and CDR2: SGHAT, FQNNGV. V dropped 5 bases and J dropped 0 bases, with 17 bases sitting between them. The CDR3 runs 16 residues.